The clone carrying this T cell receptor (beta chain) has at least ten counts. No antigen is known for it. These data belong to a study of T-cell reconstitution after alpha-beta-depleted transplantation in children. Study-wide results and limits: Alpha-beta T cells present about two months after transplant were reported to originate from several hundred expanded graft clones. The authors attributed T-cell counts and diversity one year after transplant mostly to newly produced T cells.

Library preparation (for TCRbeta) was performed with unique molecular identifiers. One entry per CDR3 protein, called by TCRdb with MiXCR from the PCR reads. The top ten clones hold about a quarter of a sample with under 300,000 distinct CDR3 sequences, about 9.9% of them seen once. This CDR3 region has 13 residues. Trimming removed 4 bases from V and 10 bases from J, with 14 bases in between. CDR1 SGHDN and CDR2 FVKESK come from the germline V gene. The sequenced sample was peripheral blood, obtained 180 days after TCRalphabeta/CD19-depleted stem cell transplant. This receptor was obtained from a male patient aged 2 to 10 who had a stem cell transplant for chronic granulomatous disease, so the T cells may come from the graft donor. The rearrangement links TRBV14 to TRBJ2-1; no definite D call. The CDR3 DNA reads TGTGCCAGCAGCCCCCTTAAGACTTCGGAGCAGTTCTTC. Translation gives CASSPLKTSEQFF.